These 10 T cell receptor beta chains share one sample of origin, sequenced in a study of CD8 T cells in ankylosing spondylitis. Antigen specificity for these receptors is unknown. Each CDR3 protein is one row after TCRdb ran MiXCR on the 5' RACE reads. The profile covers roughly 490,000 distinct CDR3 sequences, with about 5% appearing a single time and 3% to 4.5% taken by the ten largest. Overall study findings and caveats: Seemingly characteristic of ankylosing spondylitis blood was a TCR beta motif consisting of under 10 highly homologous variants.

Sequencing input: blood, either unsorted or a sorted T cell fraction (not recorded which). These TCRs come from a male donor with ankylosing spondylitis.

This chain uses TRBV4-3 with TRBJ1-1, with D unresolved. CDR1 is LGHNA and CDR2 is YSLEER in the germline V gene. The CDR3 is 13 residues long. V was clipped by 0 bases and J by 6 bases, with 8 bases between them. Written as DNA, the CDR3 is TGCGCCAGCAGCCAAGAGGTCCAGGCTGAAGCTTTCTTT. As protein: CASSQEVQAEAFF.

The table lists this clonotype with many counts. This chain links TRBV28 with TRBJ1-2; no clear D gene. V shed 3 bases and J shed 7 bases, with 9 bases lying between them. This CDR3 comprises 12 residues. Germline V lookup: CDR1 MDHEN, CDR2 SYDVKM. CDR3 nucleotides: TGTGCCAGCAGTTTTGAGCCGGGTGGCTACACCTTC. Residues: CASSFEPGGYTF.

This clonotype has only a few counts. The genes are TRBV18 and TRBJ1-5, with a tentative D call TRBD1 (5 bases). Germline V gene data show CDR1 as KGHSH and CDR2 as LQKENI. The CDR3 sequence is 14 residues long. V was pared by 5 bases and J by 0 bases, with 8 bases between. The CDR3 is CASSTGYSNQPQHF. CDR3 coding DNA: TGTGCCAGCTCAACAGGATATAGCAATCAGCCCCAGCATTTT.

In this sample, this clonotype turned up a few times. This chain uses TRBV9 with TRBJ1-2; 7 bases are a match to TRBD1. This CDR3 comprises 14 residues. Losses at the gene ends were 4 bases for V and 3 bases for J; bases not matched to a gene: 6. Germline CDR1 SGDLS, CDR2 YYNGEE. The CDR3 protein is CASSPIDRDYGYTF. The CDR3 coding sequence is TGTGCCAGCAGCCCTATAGACAGGGACTATGGCTACACCTTC. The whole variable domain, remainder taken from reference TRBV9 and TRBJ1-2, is DSGVTQTPKHLITATGQRVTLRCSPRSGDLSVYWYQQSLDQGLQFLIQYYNGEERAKGNILERFSAQQFPDLHSELNLSSLELGDSALYFCASSPIDRDYGYTFGSGTRLTVV.

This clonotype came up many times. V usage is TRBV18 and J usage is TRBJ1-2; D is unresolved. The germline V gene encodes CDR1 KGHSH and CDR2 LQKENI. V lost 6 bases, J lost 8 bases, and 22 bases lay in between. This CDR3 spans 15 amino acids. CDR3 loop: CASSPVGDSLGGYTF. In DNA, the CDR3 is TGTGCCAGCTCGCCAGTCGGGGATTCCCTGGGAGGCTACACCTTC.

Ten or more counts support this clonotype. CDR3: CASSQTGPNEKLFF. In nucleotides, the CDR3 is TGCGCCAGCAGCCAGACAGGGCCTAATGAAAAACTGTTTTTT. J is TRBJ1-4 and V is TRBV5-1; 7 bases agree with TRBD1. V lost 4 bases to trimming and J lost 3 bases; unmatched junction nucleotides: 3. Germline-derived CDR1 and CDR2 are SGHRS and YFSETQ. The CDR3 covers 14 residues.

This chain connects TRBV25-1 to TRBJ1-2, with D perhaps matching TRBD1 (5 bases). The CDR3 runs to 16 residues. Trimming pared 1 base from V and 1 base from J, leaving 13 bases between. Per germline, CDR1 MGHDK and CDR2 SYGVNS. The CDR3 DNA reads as TGTGCCAGCAGTGAATCCCTGGGACGGATTAACTATGGCTACACCTTC. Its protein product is CASSESLGRINYGYTF.

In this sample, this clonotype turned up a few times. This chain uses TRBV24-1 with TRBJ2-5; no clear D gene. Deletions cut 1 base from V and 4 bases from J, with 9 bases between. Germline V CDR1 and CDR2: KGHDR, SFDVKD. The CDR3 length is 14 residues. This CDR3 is CATSDFFSGETQYF. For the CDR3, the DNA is TGTGCCACCAGTGATTTCTTCTCCGGAGAGACCCAGTACTTC.

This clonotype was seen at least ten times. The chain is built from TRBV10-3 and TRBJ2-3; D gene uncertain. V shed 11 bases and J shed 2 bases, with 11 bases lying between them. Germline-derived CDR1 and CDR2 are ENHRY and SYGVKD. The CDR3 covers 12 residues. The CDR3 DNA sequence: TGTGCCTCCTCGGCGGCCACAGATACGCAGTATTTT. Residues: CASSAATDTQYF.

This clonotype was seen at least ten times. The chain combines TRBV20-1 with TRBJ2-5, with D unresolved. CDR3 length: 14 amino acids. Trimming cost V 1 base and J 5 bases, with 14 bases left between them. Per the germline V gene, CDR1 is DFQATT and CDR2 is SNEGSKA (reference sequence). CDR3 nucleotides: TGCAGTGCTAGAGTGCGGAACTCTCTGGAGACCCAGTACTTC. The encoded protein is CSARVRNSLETQYF.